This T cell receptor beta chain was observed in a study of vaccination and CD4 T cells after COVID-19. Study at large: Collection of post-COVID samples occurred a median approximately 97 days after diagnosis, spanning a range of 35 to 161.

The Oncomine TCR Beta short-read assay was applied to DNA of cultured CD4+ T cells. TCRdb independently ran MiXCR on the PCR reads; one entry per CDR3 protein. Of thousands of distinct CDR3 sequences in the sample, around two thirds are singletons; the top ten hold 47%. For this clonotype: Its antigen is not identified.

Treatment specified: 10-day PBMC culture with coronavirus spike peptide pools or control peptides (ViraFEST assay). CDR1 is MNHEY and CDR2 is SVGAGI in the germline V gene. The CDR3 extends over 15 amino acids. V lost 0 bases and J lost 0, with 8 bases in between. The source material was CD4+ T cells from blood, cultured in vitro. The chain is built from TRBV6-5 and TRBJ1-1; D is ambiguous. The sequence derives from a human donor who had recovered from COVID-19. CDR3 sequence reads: CASSYSMGVNTEAFF. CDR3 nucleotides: TGTGCCAGCAGTTACTCGATGGGAGTGAACACTGAAGCTTTCTTT.